One and the same sample provided the 2 T cell receptor beta chains below, sequenced in a study of T cell responses to AZD1222 COVID-19 vaccine. Sequenced by immunoSEQ multiplex PCR; TCRdb stores in-frame clones only, minus some. The profile shows about 92,000 clones, 91% of them singletons. This sample comprised peripheral blood, obtained on day 0 of AZD1222 vaccination. These receptors originate from an adult in good health.

This sequence joins TRBV6-5 and TRBJ2-7; a possible D gene is TRBD2 (6 bases). Trimming took 0 bases from V and 3 from J, leaving 15 bases between them. The germline V gene has CDR1 MNHEY and CDR2 SVGAGI. This CDR3 has 16 residues. This CDR3 reads CASSYSILGGSYEQYF. CDR3 DNA: TGTGCCAGCAGTTACTCGATTCTCGGAGGGAGCTACGAGCAGTACTTC.

The chain joins TRBV3-1 (or the pseudogene TRBV3-2) to TRBJ2-1; 10 nucleotides align to TRBD2. The V gene end was trimmed by 6 bases and the J gene end by 9 bases; junction bases not matched to a gene: 8. This CDR3 is built from 14 residues. Germline V gene data show CDR1 as LGHDT and CDR2 as YNNKEL (reference sequence). The CDR3 coding sequence is TGTGCCAGCAGTCCTAGCGGGAGTGGGATTGAGCAGTTCTTC. Residues: CASSPSGSGIEQFF.